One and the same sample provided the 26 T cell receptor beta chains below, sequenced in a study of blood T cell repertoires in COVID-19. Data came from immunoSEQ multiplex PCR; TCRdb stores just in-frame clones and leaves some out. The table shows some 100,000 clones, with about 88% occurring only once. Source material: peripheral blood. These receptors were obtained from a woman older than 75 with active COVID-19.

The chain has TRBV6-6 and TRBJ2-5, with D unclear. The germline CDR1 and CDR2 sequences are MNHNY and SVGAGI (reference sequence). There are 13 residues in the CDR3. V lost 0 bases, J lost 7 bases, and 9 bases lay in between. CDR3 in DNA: TGTGCCAGCAGTTACTCCCCCCTAACGACCCAGTACTTC. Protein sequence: CASSYSPLTTQYF.

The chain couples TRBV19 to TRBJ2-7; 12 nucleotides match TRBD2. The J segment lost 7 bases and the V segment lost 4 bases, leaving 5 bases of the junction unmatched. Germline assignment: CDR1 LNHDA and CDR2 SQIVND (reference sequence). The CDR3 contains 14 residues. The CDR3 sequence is CASSTSGRAGEQYF. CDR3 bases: TGTGCCAGTAGTACTAGCGGGAGGGCCGGGGAGCAGTACTTC.

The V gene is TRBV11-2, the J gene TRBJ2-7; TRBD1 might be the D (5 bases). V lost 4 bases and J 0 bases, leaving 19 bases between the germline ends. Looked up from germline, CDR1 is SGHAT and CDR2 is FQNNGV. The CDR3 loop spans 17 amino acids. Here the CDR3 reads CASSSGWVLRDSYEQYF. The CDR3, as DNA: TGTGCCAGCAGCTCGGGTTGGGTCCTCAGGGACTCCTACGAGCAGTACTTC.

The CDR3 region is CASSLDPGGEQFF. CDR3 nucleotide sequence: TGCGCCAGCAGCCTGGACCCCGGGGGTGAGCAGTTCTTC. This chain connects TRBV5-1 to TRBJ2-1, with a weak D call TRBD2 (6 bases). V lost 4 bases to trimming and J lost 9 bases, with 14 bases between them. Germline CDR1 SGHRS, CDR2 YFSETQ. This CDR3 is built from 13 residues.

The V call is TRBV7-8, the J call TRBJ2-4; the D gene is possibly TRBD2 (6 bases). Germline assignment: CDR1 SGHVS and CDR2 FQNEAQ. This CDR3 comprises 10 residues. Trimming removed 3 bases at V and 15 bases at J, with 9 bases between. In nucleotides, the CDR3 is TGTGCCAGCAGCTTTGGGGGGTTGTACTTC. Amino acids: CASSFGGLYF.

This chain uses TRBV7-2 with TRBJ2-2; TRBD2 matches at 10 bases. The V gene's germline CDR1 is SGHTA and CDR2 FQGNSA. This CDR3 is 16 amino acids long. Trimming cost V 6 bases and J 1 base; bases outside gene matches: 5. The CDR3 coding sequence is TGTGCCAGCAGAATGAGGACTAGCGGGAACACCGGGGAGCTGTTTTTT. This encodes CASRMRTSGNTGELFF. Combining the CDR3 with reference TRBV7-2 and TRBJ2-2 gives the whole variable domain GAGVSQSPSNKVTEKGKDVELRCDPISGHTALYWYRQSLGQGLEFLIYFQGNSAPDKSGLPSDRFSAERTGGSVSTLTIQRTQQEDSAVYLCASRMRTSGNTGELFFGEGSRLTVL.

CDR3 sequence (DNA): TGTGCCAGCAGCTTTGGCACTAGGGCGGAGACCCAGTACTTC. As protein: CASSFGTRAETQYF. The chain has TRBV7-8 and TRBJ2-5, with D tentatively TRBD2 (5 bases). V gave up 3 bases and J gave up 5 bases, with 13 bases separating them. Germline loops: CDR1 SGHVS, CDR2 FQNEAQ. This CDR3 is 14 amino acids long.

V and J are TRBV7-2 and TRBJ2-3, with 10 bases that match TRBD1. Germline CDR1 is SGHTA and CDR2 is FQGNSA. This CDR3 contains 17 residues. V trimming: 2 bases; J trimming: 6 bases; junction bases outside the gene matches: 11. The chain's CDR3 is CASSLNGFGQGVDTQYF. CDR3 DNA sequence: TGTGCCAGCAGCTTAAATGGTTTTGGACAGGGGGTGGATACGCAGTATTTT.

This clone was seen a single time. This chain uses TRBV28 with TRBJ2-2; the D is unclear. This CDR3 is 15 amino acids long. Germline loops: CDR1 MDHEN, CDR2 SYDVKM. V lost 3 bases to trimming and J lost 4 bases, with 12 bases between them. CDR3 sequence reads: CASSFEKIFTGELFF. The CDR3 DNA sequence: TGTGCCAGCAGTTTCGAGAAGATTTTCACCGGGGAGCTGTTTTTT. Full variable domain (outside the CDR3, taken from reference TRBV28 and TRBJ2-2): DVKVTQSSRYLVKRTGEKVFLECVQDMDHENMFWYRQDPGLGLRLIYFSYDVKMKEKGDIPEGYSVSREKKERFSLILESASTNQTSMYLCASSFEKIFTGELFFGEGSRLTVL.

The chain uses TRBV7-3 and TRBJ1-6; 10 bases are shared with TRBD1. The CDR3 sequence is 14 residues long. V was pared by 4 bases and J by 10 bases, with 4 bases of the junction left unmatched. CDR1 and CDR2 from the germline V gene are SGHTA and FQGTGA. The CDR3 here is CASSSGTGASPLHF. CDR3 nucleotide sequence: TGTGCCAGCAGCTCGGGGACAGGGGCCTCACCCCTCCACTTT.

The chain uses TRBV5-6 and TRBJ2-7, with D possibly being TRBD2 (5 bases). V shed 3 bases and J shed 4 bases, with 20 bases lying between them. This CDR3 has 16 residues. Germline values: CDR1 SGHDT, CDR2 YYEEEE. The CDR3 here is CASSYPDSEKRYEQYF. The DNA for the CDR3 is TGTGCCAGCAGCTACCCAGATAGCGAGAAGAGATACGAGCAGTACTTC.

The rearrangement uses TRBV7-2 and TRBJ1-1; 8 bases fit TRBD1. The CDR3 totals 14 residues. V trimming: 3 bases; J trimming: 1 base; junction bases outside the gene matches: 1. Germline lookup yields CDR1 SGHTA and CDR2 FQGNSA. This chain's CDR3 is CASSFGTGNTEAFF. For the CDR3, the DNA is TGTGCCAGCAGCTTCGGGACAGGGAACACTGAAGCTTTCTTT.

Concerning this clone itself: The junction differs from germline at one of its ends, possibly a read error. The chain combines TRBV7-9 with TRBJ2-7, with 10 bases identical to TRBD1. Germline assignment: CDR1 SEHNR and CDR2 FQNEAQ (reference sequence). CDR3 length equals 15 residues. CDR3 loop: CASRLGTGAPGEQYF. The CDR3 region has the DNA TGTGCCAGCAGGTTAGGGACAGGGGCCCCCGGGGAGCAGTACTTC.

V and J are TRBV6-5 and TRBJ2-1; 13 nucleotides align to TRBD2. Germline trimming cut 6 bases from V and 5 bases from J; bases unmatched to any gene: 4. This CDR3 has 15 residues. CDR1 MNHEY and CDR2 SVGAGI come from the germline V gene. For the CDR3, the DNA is TGTGCCAGCAGATCCGGGACTAGCGGGGACAATGAGCAGTTCTTC. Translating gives CASRSGTSGDNEQFF.

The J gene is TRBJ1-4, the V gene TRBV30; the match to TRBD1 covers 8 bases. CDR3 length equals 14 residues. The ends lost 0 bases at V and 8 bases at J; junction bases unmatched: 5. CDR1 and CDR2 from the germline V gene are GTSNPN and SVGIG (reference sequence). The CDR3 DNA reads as TGTGCCTGGAGTGTGACAGGGGAGGGGGAAAAACTGTTTTTT. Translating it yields CAWSVTGEGEKLFF.

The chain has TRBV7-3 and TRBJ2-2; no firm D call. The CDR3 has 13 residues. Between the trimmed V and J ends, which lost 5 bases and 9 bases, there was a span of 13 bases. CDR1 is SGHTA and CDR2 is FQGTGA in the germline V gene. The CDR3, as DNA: TGTGCCAGCAGCCCCGGCGCGGCAAGGGAGCTGTTTTTT. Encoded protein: CASSPGAARELFF.

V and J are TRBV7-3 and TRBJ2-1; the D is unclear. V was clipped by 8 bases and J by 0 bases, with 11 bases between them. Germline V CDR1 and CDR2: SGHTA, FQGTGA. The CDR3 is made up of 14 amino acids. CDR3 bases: TGTGCCAGCGCTGAGTCTCTCTCCTACAATGAGCAGTTCTTC. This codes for CASAESLSYNEQFF. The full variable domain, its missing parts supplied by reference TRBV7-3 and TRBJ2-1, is GAGVSQTPSNKVTEKGKYVELRCDPISGHTALYWYRQSLGQGPEFLIYFQGTGAADDSGLPNDRFFAVRPEGSVSTLKIQRTERGDSAVYLCASAESLSYNEQFFGPGTRLTVL.

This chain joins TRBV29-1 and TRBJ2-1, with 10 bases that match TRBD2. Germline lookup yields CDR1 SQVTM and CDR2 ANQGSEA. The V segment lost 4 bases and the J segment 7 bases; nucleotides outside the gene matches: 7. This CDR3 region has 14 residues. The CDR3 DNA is TGCAGCGTTGTGCCTAGCGGGAGTTTGAATGAGCAGTTCTTC. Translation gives CSVVPSGSLNEQFF.

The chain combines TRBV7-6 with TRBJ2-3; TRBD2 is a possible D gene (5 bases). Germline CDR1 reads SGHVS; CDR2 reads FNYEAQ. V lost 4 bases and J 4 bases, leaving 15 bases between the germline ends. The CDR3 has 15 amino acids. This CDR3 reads CASSSRGRGADTQYF. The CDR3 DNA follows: TGTGCCAGCAGCTCCCGGGGTCGAGGCGCAGATACGCAGTATTTT.

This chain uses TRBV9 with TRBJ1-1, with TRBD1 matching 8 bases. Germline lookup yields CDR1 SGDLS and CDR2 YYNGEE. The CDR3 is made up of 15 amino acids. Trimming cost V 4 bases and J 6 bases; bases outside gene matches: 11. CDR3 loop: CASSPRTGIISEAFF. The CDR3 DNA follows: TGTGCCAGCAGCCCCCGGACAGGGATAATTTCTGAAGCTTTCTTT.

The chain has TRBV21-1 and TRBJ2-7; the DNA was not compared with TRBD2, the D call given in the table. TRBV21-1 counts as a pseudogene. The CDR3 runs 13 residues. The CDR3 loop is CASRDCNIHEQYF. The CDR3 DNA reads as TGTGCCAGCCGGGACTGCAACATCCACGAGCAGTACTTC.

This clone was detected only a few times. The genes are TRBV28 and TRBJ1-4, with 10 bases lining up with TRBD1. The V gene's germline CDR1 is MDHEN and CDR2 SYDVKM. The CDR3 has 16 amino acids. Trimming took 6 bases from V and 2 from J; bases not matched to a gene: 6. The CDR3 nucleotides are TGTGCCAGCAGCGGGACAGGGGTTTCGACTAATGAAAAACTGTTTTTT. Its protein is CASSGTGVSTNEKLFF.

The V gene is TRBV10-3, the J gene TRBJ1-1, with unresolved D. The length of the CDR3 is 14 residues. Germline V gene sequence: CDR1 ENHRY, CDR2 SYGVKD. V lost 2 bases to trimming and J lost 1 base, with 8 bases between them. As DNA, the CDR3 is TGTGCCATCAGTGAGGAGCGGGGGAACACTGAAGCTTTCTTT. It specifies CAISEERGNTEAFF.

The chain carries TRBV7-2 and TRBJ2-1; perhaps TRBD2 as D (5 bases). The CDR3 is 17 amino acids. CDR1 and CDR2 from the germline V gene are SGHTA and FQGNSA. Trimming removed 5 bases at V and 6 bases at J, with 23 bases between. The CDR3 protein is CASSQNGRSGMGNEQFF. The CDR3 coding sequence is TGTGCCAGCAGCCAAAACGGACGATCGGGGATGGGCAATGAGCAGTTCTTC.

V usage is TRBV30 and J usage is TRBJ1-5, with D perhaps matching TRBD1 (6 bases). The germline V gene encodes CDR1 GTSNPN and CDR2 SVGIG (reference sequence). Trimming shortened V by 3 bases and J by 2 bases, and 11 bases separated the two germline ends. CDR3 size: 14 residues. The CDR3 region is CAWRQGVGNQPQHF. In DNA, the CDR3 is TGTGCCTGGAGACAGGGAGTTGGCAATCAGCCCCAGCATTTT.

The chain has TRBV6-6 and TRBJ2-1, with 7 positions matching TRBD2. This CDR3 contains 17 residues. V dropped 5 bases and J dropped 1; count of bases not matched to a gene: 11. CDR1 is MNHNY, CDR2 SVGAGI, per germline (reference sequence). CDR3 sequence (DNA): TGTGCCAGCAGTCACCCCGCCGGCGGGAGATCCTACAATGAGCAGTTCTTC. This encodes CASSHPAGGRSYNEQFF.